This T cell receptor beta chain was recorded in a study of a mutant IDH1 vaccine in newly diagnosed glioma. Study summary: Treated patients had a mean age of roughly 44 years and a sex split that was around 60% male and 37.5% female.

Regarding time point: baseline, week 1 (first vaccination visit). Treatment indicated: pre-vaccination baseline after standard-of-care therapy. Libraries were prepared by immunoSEQ multiplex PCR; TCRdb keeps only in-frame clonotypes and omits some of them. The sample carries fewer than 100,000 clones, 70% to 90% recorded once. The CDR3 consists of 16 residues. V lost 6 bases, J lost 2 bases, and 11 bases stayed unmatched. CDR1 is MDHEN and CDR2 is SYDVKM in the germline V gene. The TCR sequence derives from a woman aged 50 to 60 with glioma. This sample comprised PBMCs, obtained from a glioma patient treated with radiotherapy, temozolomide or both. The chain is built from TRBV28 and TRBJ2-7; 9 bases are shared with TRBD2. CDR3 sequence: CASSSTGTSTPYEQYF. CDR3 nucleotide sequence: TGTGCCAGCAGCTCCACCGGGACTAGCACCCCCTACGAGCAGTACTTC.